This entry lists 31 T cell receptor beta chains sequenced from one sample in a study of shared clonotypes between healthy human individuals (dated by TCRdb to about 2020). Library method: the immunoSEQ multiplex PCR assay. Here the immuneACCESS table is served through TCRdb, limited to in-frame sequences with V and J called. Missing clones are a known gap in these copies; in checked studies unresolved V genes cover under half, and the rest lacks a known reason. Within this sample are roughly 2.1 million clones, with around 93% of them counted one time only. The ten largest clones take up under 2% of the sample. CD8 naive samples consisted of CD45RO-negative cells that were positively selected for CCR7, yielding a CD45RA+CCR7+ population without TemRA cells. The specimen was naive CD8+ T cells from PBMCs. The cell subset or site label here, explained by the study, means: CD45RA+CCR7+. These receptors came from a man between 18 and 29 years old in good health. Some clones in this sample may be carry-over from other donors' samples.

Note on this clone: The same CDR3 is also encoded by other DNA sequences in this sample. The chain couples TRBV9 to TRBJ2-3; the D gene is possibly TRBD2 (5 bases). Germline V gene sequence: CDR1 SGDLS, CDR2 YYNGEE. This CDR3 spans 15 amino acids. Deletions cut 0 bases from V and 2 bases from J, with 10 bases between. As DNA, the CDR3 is TGTGCCAGCAGCGTAGGGAGCGGCCACACAGATACGCAGTATTTT. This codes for CASSVGSGHTDTQYF.

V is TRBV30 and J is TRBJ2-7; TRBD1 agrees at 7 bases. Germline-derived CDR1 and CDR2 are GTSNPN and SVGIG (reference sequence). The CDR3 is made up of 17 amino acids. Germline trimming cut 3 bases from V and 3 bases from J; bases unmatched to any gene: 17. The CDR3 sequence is CAWRRDSYSVEGYEQYF. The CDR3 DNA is TGTGCCTGGAGAAGGGACAGCTATTCTGTTGAGGGCTACGAGCAGTACTTC.

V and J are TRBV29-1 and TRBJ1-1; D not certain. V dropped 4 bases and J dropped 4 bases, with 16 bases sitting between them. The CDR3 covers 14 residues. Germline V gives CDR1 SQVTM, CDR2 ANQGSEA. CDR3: CSVGGSGVGTEAFF. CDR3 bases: TGCAGCGTTGGGGGAAGTGGGGTCGGCACTGAAGCTTTCTTT.

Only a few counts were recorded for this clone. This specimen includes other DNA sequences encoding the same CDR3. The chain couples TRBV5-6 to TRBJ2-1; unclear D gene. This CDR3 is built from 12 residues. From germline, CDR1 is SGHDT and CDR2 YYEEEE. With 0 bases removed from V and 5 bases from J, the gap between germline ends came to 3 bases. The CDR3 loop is CASSLGNNEQFF. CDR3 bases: TGTGCCAGCAGCTTGGGTAACAATGAGCAGTTCTTC.

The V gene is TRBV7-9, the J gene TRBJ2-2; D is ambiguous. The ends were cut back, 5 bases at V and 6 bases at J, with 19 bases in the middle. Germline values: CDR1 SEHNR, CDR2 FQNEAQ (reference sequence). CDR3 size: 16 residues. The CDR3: CASSLHLGLIAGELFF. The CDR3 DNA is TGTGCCAGCAGCCTCCATTTAGGCCTCATTGCCGGGGAGCTGTTTTTT.

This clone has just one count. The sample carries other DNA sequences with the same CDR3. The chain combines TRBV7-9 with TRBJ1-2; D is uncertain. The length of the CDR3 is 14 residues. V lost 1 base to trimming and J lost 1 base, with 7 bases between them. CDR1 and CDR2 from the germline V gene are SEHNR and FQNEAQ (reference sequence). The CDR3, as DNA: TGTGCCAGCAGCTTAGTGGGCAGTAACTATGGCTACACCTTC. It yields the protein CASSLVGSNYGYTF.

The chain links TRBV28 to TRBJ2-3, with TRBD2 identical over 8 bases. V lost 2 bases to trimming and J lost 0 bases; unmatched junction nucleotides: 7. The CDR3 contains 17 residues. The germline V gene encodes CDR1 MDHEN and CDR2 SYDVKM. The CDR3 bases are TGTGCCAGCAGTTTAAGGGGCGGGAGGCCTAGCACAGATACGCAGTATTTT. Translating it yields CASSLRGGRPSTDTQYF.

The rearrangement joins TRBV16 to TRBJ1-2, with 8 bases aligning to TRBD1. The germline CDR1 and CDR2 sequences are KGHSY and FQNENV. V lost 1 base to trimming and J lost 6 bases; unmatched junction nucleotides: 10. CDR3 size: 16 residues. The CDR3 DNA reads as TGTGCCAGCAGCCAATGGCCAGGGGGCGCGGAGGATGGCTACACCTTC. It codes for CASSQWPGGAEDGYTF.

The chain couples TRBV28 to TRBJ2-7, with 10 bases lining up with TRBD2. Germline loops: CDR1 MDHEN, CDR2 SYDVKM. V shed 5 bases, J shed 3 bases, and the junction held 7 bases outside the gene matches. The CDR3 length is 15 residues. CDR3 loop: CASSITSGKVYEQYF. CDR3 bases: TGTGCCAGCAGTATCACTAGCGGGAAGGTCTACGAGCAGTACTTC.

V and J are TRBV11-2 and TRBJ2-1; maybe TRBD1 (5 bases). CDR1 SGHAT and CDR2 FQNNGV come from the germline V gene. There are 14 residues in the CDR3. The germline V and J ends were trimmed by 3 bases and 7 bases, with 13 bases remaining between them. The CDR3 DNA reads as TGTGCCAGCAGCTTCCAGGGCTTGAAAAATGAGCAGTTCTTC. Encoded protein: CASSFQGLKNEQFF.

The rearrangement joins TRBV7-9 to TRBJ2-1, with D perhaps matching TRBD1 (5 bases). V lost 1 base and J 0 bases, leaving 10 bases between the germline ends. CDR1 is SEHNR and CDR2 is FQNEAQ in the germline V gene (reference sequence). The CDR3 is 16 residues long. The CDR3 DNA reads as TGTGCCAGCAGCTTAGTTACAGGTCACTCCTACAATGAGCAGTTCTTC. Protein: CASSLVTGHSYNEQFF. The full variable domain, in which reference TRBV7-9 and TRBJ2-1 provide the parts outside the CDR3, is DTGVSQNPRHKITKRGQNVTFRCDPISEHNRLYWYRQTLGQGPEFLTYFQNEAQLEKSRLLSDRFSAERPKGSFSTLEIQRTEQGDSAMYLCASSLVTGHSYNEQFFGPGTRLTVL.

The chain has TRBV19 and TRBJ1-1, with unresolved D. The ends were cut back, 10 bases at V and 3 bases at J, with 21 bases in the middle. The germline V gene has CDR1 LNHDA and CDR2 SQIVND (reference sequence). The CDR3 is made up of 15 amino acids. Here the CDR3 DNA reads TGTGCCACCACACACGAGGTTGGGGTCGACACTGAAGCTTTCTTT. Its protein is CATTHEVGVDTEAFF.

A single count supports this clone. CDR3 DNA sequence: TGCGCCAGCAGCCCCCGGGACAGGGATTTGAACACTGAAGCTTTCTTT. As protein: CASSPRDRDLNTEAFF. The chain links TRBV4-1 to TRBJ1-1; TRBD1 matches 9 bases. The CDR3 sequence is 16 residues long. Trimming took 4 bases from V and 0 from J; bases not matched to a gene: 6. The germline gives CDR1 MGHRA, CDR2 YSYEKL.

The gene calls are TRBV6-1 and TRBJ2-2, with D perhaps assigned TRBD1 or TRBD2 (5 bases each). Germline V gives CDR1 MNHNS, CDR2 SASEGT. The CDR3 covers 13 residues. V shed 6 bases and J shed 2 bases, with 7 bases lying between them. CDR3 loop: CASRGDNTGELFF. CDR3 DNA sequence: TGTGCCAGCAGGGGGGATAACACCGGGGAGCTGTTTTTT.

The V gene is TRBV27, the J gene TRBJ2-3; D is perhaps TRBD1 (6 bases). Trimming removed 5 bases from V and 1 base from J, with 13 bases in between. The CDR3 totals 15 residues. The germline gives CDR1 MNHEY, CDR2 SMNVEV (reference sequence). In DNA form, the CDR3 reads TGTGCCAGCAGTGTCGGGACATGGGGCACAGATACGCAGTATTTT. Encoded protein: CASSVGTWGTDTQYF.

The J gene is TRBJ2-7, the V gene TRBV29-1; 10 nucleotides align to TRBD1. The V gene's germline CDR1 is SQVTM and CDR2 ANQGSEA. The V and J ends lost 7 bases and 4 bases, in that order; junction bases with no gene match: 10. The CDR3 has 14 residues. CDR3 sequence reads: CSADLRDRGYEQYF. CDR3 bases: TGCAGCGCTGACCTCCGGGACAGGGGTTACGAGCAGTACTTC.

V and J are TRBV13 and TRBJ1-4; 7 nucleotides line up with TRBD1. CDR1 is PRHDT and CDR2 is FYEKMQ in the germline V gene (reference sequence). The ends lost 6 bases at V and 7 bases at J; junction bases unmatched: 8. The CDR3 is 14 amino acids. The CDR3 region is CASRQGIVREKLFF. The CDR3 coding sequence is TGTGCCAGCAGACAGGGGATAGTTCGTGAAAAACTGTTTTTT.

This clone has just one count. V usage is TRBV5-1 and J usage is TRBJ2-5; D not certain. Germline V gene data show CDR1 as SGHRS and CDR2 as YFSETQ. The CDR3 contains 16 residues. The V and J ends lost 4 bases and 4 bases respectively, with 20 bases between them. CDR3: CASSIRPETVRETQYF. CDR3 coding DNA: TGCGCCAGCAGCATTAGACCTGAGACGGTCCGAGAGACCCAGTACTTC. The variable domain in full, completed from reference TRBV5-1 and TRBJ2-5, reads KAGVTQTPRYLIKTRGQQVTLSCSPISGHRSVSWYQQTPGQGLQFLFEYFSETQRNKGNFPGRFSGRQFSNSRSEMNVSTLELGDSALYLCASSIRPETVRETQYFGPGTRLLVL.

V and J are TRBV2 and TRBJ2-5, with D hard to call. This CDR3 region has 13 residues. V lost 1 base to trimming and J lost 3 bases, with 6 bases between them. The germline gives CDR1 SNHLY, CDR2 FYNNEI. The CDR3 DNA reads TGTGCCAGCAGTGAAGGGAGAAAAGAGACCCAGTACTTC. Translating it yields CASSEGRKETQYF.

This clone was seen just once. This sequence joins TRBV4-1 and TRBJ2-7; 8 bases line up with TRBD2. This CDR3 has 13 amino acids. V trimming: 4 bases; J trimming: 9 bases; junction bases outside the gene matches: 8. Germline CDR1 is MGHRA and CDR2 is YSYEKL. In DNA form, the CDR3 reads TGCGCCAGCAGCCCGCCGGGACTAGGATTGCAGTACTTC. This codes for CASSPPGLGLQYF.

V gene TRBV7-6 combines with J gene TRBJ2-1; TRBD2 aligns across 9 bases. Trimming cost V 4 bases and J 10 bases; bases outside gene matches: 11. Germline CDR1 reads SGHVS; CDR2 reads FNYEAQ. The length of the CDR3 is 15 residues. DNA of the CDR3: TGTGCCAGCAGCTCCCTTGCGGGAGGGATTGGAGAGCAGTTCTTC. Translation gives CASSSLAGGIGEQFF.

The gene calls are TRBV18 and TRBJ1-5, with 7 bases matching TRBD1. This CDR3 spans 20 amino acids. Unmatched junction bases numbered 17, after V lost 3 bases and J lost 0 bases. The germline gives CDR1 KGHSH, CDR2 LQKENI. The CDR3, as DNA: TGTGCCAGCTCACCGGAGGGGGCCTGGGGGGAAATGAGTAGCAATCAGCCCCAGCATTTT. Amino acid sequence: CASSPEGAWGEMSSNQPQHF.

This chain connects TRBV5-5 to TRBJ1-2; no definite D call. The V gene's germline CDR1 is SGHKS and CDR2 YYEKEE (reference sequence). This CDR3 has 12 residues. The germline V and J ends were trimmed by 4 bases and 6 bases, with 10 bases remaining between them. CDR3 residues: CASSPDGNGYTF. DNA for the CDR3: TGTGCCAGCAGCCCGGACGGAAATGGCTACACCTTC. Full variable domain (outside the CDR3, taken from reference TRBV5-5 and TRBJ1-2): DAGVTQSPTHLIKTRGQQVTLRCSPISGHKSVSWYQQVLGQGPQFIFQYYEKEERGRGNFPDRFSARQFPNYSSELNVNALLLGDSALYLCASSPDGNGYTFGSGTRLTVV.

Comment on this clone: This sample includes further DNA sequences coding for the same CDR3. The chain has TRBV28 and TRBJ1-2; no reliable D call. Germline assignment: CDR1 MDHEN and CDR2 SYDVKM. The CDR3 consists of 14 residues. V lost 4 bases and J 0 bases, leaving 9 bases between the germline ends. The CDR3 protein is CASSSGRTNYGYTF. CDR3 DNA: TGTGCCAGCAGTTCCGGACGAACTAACTATGGCTACACCTTC.

In nucleotides, the CDR3 is TGTGCCAGCAGCGTAGTCTCGGGGGCGCGTTTTAACGAGCAGTACTTC. It specifies CASSVVSGARFNEQYF. The chain combines TRBV9 with TRBJ2-7; D possibly matches TRBD1 or TRBD2 (6 bases each). Trimming took 0 bases from V and 5 from J, leaving 18 bases between them. Germline CDR1 SGDLS, CDR2 YYNGEE. The CDR3 consists of 16 residues.

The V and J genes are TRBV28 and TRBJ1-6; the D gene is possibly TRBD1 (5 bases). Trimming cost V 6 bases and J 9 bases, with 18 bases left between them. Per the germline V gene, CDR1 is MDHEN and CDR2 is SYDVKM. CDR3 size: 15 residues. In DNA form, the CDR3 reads TGTGCCAGCAGCAGGGTTAGGGAACTGAGTTCACCCCTCCACTTT. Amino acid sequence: CASSRVRELSSPLHF. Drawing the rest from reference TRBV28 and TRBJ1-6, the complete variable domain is DVKVTQSSRYLVKRTGEKVFLECVQDMDHENMFWYRQDPGLGLRLIYFSYDVKMKEKGDIPEGYSVSREKKERFSLILESASTNQTSMYLCASSRVRELSSPLHFGNGTRLTVT.

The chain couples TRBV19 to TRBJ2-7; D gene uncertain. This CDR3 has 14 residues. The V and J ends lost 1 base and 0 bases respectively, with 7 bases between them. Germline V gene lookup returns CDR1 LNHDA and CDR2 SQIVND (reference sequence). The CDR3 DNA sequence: TGTGCCAGTAGTATAGGACACTTCTCCTACGAGCAGTACTTC. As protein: CASSIGHFSYEQYF.

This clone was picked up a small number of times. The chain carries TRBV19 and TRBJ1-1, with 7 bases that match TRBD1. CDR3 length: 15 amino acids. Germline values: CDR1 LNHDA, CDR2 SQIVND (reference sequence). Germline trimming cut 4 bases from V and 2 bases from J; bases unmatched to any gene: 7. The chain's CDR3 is CASSTWTGVNTEAFF. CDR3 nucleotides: TGTGCCAGTAGTACTTGGACAGGCGTTAACACTGAAGCTTTCTTT.

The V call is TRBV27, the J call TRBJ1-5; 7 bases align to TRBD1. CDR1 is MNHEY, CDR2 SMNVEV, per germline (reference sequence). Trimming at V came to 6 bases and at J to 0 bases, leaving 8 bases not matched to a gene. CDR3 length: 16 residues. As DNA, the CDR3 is TGTGCCAGCAGACCACAGGGGATGGGTAGCAATCAGCCCCAGCATTTT. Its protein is CASRPQGMGSNQPQHF.

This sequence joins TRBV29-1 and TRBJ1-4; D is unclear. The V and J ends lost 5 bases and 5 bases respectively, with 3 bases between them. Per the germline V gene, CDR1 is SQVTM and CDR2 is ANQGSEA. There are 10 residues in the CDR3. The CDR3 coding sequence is TGCAGCGTTTGGAATGAAAAACTGTTTTTT. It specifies CSVWNEKLFF.

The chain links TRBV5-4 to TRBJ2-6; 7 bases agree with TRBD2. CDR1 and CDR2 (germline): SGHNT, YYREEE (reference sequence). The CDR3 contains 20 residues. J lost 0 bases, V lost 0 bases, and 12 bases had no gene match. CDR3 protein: CASSLAGGSLIPSGANVLTF. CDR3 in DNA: TGTGCCAGCAGCTTGGCCGGGGGGAGTTTGATACCCTCTGGGGCCAACGTCCTGACTTTC.